The 5 T cell receptor beta chains in this list originate from one sample, sequenced in a study of identical twins (dated by TCRdb to about 2016). Receptor libraries were prepared by 5' RACE. TCRdb lists the instrument as Illumina HiSeq 2000. TCRdb reprocessing: public reads trimmed at Q25 with fastp, clones called with MiXCR, in-frame beta chains kept. Every distinct CDR3 protein forms one entry, paired with its most common genes and DNA. This sample comprises approximately 670,000 distinct CDR3 sequences, 5.5% to 6.5% of them detected only once. Around 2% of the sample is taken by the ten largest. The source material was naive T cells sorted from blood. The cell subset or site tag for this specimen amounts to: cells isolated with a human naive T-cell isolation kit. The source of these receptors is a man between 18 and 29 years old in good health.

This clonotype was picked up a small number of times. This chain links TRBV6-5 with TRBJ2-7, with D tentatively TRBD1 (6 bases). The V end was cut by 0 bases, the J end by 2 bases, with 11 bases between. Germline V lookup: CDR1 MNHEY, CDR2 SVGAGI. This CDR3 has 15 amino acids. The CDR3 sequence is CASSYSTGTTYEQYV. CDR3 DNA sequence: TGTGCCAGCAGTTACTCGACCGGGACAACCTACGAGCAGTACGTC.

The chain joins TRBV23-1 to TRBJ2-1, with D tentatively TRBD1 (6 bases). Being an ORF, TRBV23-1 has a function that is uncertain. The CDR3 runs to 16 residues. The V end lost 3 bases, the J end lost 2 bases, and 14 bases lay between the germline ends. The CDR3 nucleotides read TGCGCCAGCAGTCAGAACAGGGAGCCCCCCTACAATGAGCAGTTCTTC. Protein: CASSQNREPPYNEQFF.

This clonotype was observed at least ten times. The chain employs TRBV29-1 and TRBJ2-7; possibly TRBD1 or TRBD2 for D (5 bases each). The CDR3 totals 13 residues. The germline V and J ends were trimmed by 4 bases and 6 bases, with 16 bases remaining between them. The germline V gene encodes CDR1 SQVTM and CDR2 ANQGSEA. CDR3 region: CSVGGRMSSEQYF. In DNA form, the CDR3 reads TGCAGCGTTGGGGGGAGAATGAGCAGCGAGCAGTACTTC.

This rearrangement joins TRBV29-1 to TRBJ2-3; D gene unclear. The CDR3 is made up of 11 amino acids. Germline CDR1 is SQVTM and CDR2 is ANQGSEA. V shed 3 bases and J shed 9 bases, with 10 bases lying between them. For the CDR3, the DNA is TGCAGCGTTGATGTCGGTGAAACGCAGTATTTT. This encodes CSVDVGETQYF.

This clonotype has only a few counts. The genes are TRBV5-1 and TRBJ2-5; D gene uncertain. Germline V gives CDR1 SGHRS, CDR2 YFSETQ. V lost 9 bases to trimming and J lost 4 bases, with 13 bases between them. This CDR3 is built from 12 residues. The CDR3 nucleotides read TGCGCCACTTCGTCAGAATCAGAGACCCAGTACTTC. Translation: CATSSESETQYF.